These T cell receptor beta chains were read from a single sample in a study of T cell clones after liver transplantation. TCRdb's table, derived via immunoSEQ multiplex PCR, lists solely in-frame clones and lacks some. The data hold tens of thousands of clones, with 70% to 80% observed a single time. The sequencing here drew on CD4+ T cells from blood, taken at the approximately 16-month timepoint. The receptors stem from a human patient who received a liver transplant. Part of the T cells may come from the graft donor. Each CDR3 is given with its conserved first and last residue. A D gene is named only where the DNA matches it firmly. For some rows the clone size is stated as once, few or many, or as a class when expanded; others skip it.

j_call v_call cdr3_length d_call clone_size cdr3_nt cdr3_aa
TRBJ2-3 TRBV6-1 12 . . TGTGCCAGCGGGATCTCAGGCGGTACGCAGTATTTT CASGISGGTQYF
TRBJ1-1 TRBV7-8 13 . . TGTGCCAGCAGCTCGAGATACAGCCTTGAAGCTTTCTTT CASSSRYSLEAFF
TRBJ2-3 TRBV7-2 14 TRBD2 . TGTGCCAGCAGCTGGGGACTAGGGAAAGATACGCAGTATTTT CASSWGLGKDTQYF
TRBJ2-1 TRBV7-9 14 . . TGTGCCAGCAGCTTTCCCGGGGAAAGGAATGAGCAGTTCTTC CASSFPGERNEQFF
TRBJ2-1 TRBV29-1 13 TRBD2 . TGCAGCGGATTAGCGGGGGGGCTGAATGAGCAGTTCTTC CSGLAGGLNEQFF
TRBJ1-4 TRBV4-3 14 . once TGCGCCAGCAGCCCCGGACAGTCTAAGGAAAAACTGTTTTTT CASSPGQSKEKLFF
TRBJ2-4 TRBV29-1 12 TRBD1 . TGCAGCTTCCAGACAGGGGGATTTATTCAGTACTTC CSFQTGGFIQYF
TRBJ2-5 TRBV15 20 . few TGTGCCACCAGCAGAGGTATTTTTCCGGGACAAAGAGCCCCCCAAGAGACCCAGTACTTC CATSRGIFPGQRAPQETQYF
TRBJ2-6 TRBV28 12 . . TGTGCCAGCCAGTCTGGGGCCAACGTCCTGACTTTC CASQSGANVLTF
TRBJ2-2 TRBV9 16 TRBD1 . TGTGCCAGCAGCTTAGCACCAGGGGGCAACACCGGGGAGCTGTTTTTT CASSLAPGGNTGELFF
TRBJ2-7 TRBV6-1 18 . . TGTGCCAGCAGTGAAGCTATAGTGGGTGTCGGGGGCTCCTACGAGCAGTACTTC CASSEAIVGVGGSYEQYF
TRBJ2-3 TRBV7-9 15 TRBD2 . TGTGCCAGCAGCTTAATGGGACTAGCGGATGATACGCAGTATTTT CASSLMGLADDTQYF
TRBJ2-3 TRBV6-1 16 . . TGTGCCAGCAGTGACCACGGCTCCGCGAACACAGATACGCAGTATTTT CASSDHGSANTDTQYF
TRBJ2-1 TRBV6-6 15 TRBD2 . TGTGCCAGCATCCCGGGACTAGCGGGAGTAAATGAGCAGTTCTTC CASIPGLAGVNEQFF
TRBJ2-2 TRBV11-2 17 TRBD2 . TGTGCCAGCAGCTCCTCCCCCACTAGCGGGAGCACCGGGGAGCTGTTTTTT CASSSSPTSGSTGELFF
TRBJ1-2 TRBV28 10 . . TGTGCCACCAGATACTATGGCTACACCTTC CATRYYGYTF
TRBJ2-3 TRBV9 17 TRBD2 . TGTGCCAGCAGCGTCCCAAAAACGGGGGGTAGCACAGATACGCAGTATTTT CASSVPKTGGSTDTQYF
TRBJ2-2 TRBV5-1 15 . . TGCGCCAGCAGCTTGGATGTGGGGGCATCCGGGGAGCTGTTTTTT CASSLDVGASGELFF
TRBJ2-2 TRBV7-7 15 . . TGTGCTAGCAGTCCCGGGACACCGAACACCGGGGAGCTGTTTTTT CASSPGTPNTGELFF
TRBJ2-7 TRBV18 14 TRBD1 . TGTGCCAGCTCACCCACCGGACAGGCCTACGAGCAGTACTTC CASSPTGQAYEQYF
TRBJ2-4 TRBV27 13 . . TGTGCCAGCAGTTTAGAAGCCAAAAACATTCAGTACTTC CASSLEAKNIQYF
TRBJ2-5 TRBV19 16 . . TGTGCCAGTAGTATTCAGGGGGGTACGGGACAAGAGACCCAGTACTTC CASSIQGGTGQETQYF
TRBJ2-2 TRBV27 14 . once TGTGCCAGCAGTCCCACCCCAGGGGCCGGGGAGCTGTTTTTT CASSPTPGAGELFF
TRBJ1-5 TRBV28 13 . . TGTGCCAGTACCACAGGGAAAATACAGCCCCAGCATTTT CASTTGKIQPQHF
TRBJ1-5 TRBV6-6 14 . . TGTGCCAGCAGCCGAGACACCGGGTATGGGCCCCAGCATTTT CASSRDTGYGPQHF
TRBJ2-7 TRBV28 15 . . TGTGCCAGCAGTTTAAAGGACTTGGTCAAGTACGAGCAGTACTTC CASSLKDLVKYEQYF